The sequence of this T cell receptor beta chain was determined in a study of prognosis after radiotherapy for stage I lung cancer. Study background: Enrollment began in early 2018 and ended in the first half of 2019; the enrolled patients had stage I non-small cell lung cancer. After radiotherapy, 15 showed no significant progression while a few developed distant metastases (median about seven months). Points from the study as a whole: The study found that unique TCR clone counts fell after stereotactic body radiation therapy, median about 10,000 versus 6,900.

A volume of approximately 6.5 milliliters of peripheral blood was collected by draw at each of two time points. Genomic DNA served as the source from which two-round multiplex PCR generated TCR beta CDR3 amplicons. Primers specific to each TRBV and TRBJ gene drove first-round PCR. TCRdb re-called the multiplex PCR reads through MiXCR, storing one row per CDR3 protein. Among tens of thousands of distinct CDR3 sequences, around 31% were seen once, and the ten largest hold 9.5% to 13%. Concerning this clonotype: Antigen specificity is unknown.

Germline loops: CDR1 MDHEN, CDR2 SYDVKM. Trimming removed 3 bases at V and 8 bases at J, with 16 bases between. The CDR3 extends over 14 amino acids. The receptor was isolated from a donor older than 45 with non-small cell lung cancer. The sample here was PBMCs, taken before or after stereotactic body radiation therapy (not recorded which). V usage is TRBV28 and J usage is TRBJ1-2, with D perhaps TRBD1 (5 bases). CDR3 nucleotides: TGTGCCAGCAGTTTCCACCCCCAGGGTAGCGGCTACACCTTC. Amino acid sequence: CASSFHPQGSGYTF.